This T cell receptor (beta chain) came from a study of CD8 T cells in Susac syndrome. When the RNA was reverse transcribed, random hexamers were used with an input of roughly 0.45 to 1 ug. Amplification of TCR beta CDR3 spanned 54 Vbeta and 13 Jbeta via immunoSEQ multiplex PCR. TCRdb re-called the immunoSEQ multiplex PCR reads through MiXCR, storing one row per CDR3 protein. This repertoire shows about 57,000 distinct CDR3 sequences, 93% found once; its top ten account for less than 0.55%. In regard to this clonotype: Its antigen is unidentified.

Stable or active relapsing-remitting multiple sclerosis, untreated and meeting revised McDonald criteria, defined the controls. Negative isolation was applied to CD8+ and CD4+ T cells, and FACS enrichment was applied to TEMRA cells. Study conclusions and caveats: That the number of individuals in its TCR sequencing and HLA analysis was relatively small was acknowledged by the study.

With 6 bases clipped from V and 10 bases from J, the junction kept 7 bases outside the gene matches. The CDR3 length is 12 residues. Germline-derived CDR1 and CDR2 are SEHNR and FQNEAQ (reference sequence). This receptor was identified in a human donor with multiple sclerosis. The chain carries TRBV7-9 and TRBJ2-3; TRBD1 matches 7 bases. The sequenced sample was CD8+ T cells from PBMCs. The CDR3: CASRSDREPQYF. CDR3 DNA sequence: TGTGCCAGCAGGTCCGACAGGGAGCCGCAGTATTTT.